This paragraph reports one T cell receptor beta chain. No antigen is known for it. The data were obtained in a study of identical twins. The study's findings and limits: Weaker excess twin sharing was observed in beta out-of-frame sequences.

TCRdb reanalysed the 5' RACE reads using MiXCR and keeps one entry per CDR3 protein. Among around 680,000 distinct CDR3 sequences listed, roughly 8% were seen once. CDR1 and CDR2 from the germline V gene are SGDLS and YYNGEE. The junction had 2 bases not matched to a gene; V was cut back by 3 bases and J by 5 bases. The CDR3 consists of 14 residues. These data also formed part of another study, on yellow fever vaccine responses in identical twins. Turning to that study: Reportedly, the response of twins' T cells to the vaccine seemed partly convergent, partly personalized.

The rearrangement links TRBV9 to TRBJ2-2, with TRBD1 identical over 9 bases. Sequencing used PBMCs. This TCR was recovered from a woman aged 18-35 years in good health. In DNA, the CDR3 is TGTGCCAGCAGCGGGACAGGGGAAACCGGGGAGCTGTTTTTT. Translation: CASSGTGETGELFF.